One and the same sample provided the 21 T cell receptor beta chains below, sequenced in a study of T cells in Graves' hyperthyroidism and ophthalmopathy. RNA transcripts gave rise to amplified TCR beta CDR3 regions. TCR CDR3 regions were first amplified by RT-PCR with HTBI primers. MiXCR, run by TCRdb on the multiplex PCR reads, gives a single entry per CDR3 protein. The table has hundreds of thousands of distinct CDR3 sequences, about a sixth seen once. Sample: blood. These receptors were collected from a woman aged 30 to 39 with Graves' hyperthyroidism.

This clonotype was seen more than once but under ten times. A read error may account for a junction end that differs from germline. The CDR3 coding sequence is TGTGCCAGCAGTGAGGGGACTAGCGTCCACAATGAGCAGCTCTTC. It translates to CASSEGTSVHNEQLF. The V and J genes are TRBV6-1 and TRBJ2-1; 10 bases agree with TRBD2. Germline CDR1 and CDR2: MNHNS and SASEGT. CDR3 length: 15 amino acids.

This clonotype has just a few counts. The V call is TRBV28, the J call TRBJ2-7; TRBD2 is a possible D gene (6 bases). The CDR3 sequence is 13 residues long. Trimming left V 5 bases short and J 6 bases short, with 14 bases between. The germline V gene has CDR1 MDHEN and CDR2 SYDVKM. DNA of the CDR3: TGTGCCAGCAGTCACTCCGGGAGATCCGAGCAGTACTTC. Translation gives CASSHSGRSEQYF.

This clonotype came up many times. This sequence joins TRBV28 and TRBJ1-5; D is undetermined. Per the germline V gene, CDR1 is MDHEN and CDR2 is SYDVKM. Deletions cut 7 bases from V and 0 bases from J, with 16 bases between. The CDR3 is 16 residues long. The CDR3 region is CASKTWGRDSNQPQHF. As DNA, the CDR3 is TGTGCCAGCAAAACTTGGGGAAGGGATAGCAATCAGCCCCAGCATTTT.

This clonotype was seen a single time. V and J are TRBV5-1 and TRBJ1-6; D is possibly TRBD1 (5 bases). This CDR3 is 17 amino acids long. Germline V gives CDR1 SGHRS, CDR2 YFSETQ. Trimming stripped 0 bases from V and 7 bases from J, with 17 bases between. Here the CDR3 reads CASSLVGAQAFNSPLHF. CDR3 DNA: TGCGCCAGCAGCTTGGTTGGGGCCCAGGCCTTCAATTCACCCCTCCACTTT.

CDR3 sequence (DNA): TGCAGTGCTAGAGGATCCGATTATAGCAATCAGCCCCAGCATTTT. It yields the protein CSARGSDYSNQPQHF. The chain employs TRBV20-1 and TRBJ1-5; D call uncertain. Deletions cut 1 base from V and 0 bases from J, with 10 bases between. In germline, CDR1 is DFQATT, CDR2 SNEGSKA (reference sequence). The CDR3 is made up of 15 amino acids.

This clonotype was seen repeatedly, ten times or more. The genes are TRBV12-3 or TRBV12-4 and TRBJ1-6; 9 bases line up with TRBD1. The ends lost 6 bases at V and 1 base at J; junction bases unmatched: 19. This CDR3 contains 21 residues. The CDR3 nucleotides are TGTGCCAGCAGCCGCCCCCGTCGACAGGGGGGTAGAAGTTCCTATAATTCACCCCTCCACTTT. The encoded protein is CASSRPRRQGGRSSYNSPLHF.

Note on this clonotype: This clone may be a read error of a much larger clone one base away. A read error is likely, as this CDR3 ends without the conserved phenylalanine or tryptophan. V and J are TRBV6-2 or TRBV6-3 and TRBJ1-1; TRBD1 matches 7 bases. This CDR3 is built from 14 residues. The germline V gene has CDR1 MNHEY and CDR2 SVGEGT. J was trimmed by 5 bases and V by 6 bases; bases with no gene match: 9. The CDR3 DNA reads as TGTGCCAGCAGGCGGACAGGAGGGCGAACTGAAGCTTTCTCT. It is translated as CASRRTGGRTEAFS.

This clonotype was seen repeatedly, ten times or more. The CDR3 region is CATWTVDNEQFF. The CDR3 DNA follows: TGTGCCACCTGGACCGTTGACAATGAGCAGTTCTTC. The chain recombines TRBV7-9 with TRBJ2-1; D is undetermined. Trimming left V 10 bases short and J 5 bases short, with 12 bases between. The germline V gene has CDR1 SEHNR and CDR2 FQNEAQ (reference sequence). This CDR3 region has 12 residues.

The rearrangement joins TRBV7-9 to TRBJ2-1, with 13 bases that match TRBD2. The CDR3 loop spans 15 amino acids. CDR1 SEHNR and CDR2 FQNEAQ come from the germline V gene (reference sequence). The V gene end was trimmed by 8 bases and the J gene end by 7 bases; junction bases not matched to a gene: 8. CDR3 DNA sequence: TGTGCCAGCGCCCTGGGGACTAGCGGGGAGAATGAGCAGTTCTTC. Protein sequence: CASALGTSGENEQFF.

This clonotype has a count of ten or more. The chain joins TRBV28 to TRBJ2-3, with D tentatively TRBD2 (6 bases). Germline CDR1 is MDHEN and CDR2 is SYDVKM. V was clipped by 3 bases and J by 5 bases, with 12 bases between them. This CDR3 is 14 amino acids long. CDR3 sequence reads: CASSFIGEVDTQYF. The DNA of the CDR3 is TGTGCCAGCAGTTTTATCGGGGAGGTAGATACGCAGTATTTT.

This clonotype was observed many times. V gene TRBV12-3 or TRBV12-4 combines with J gene TRBJ1-5; a possible D gene is TRBD1 (5 bases). V dropped 6 bases and J dropped 6 bases, with 21 bases sitting between them. The CDR3 extends over 16 amino acids. CDR3 DNA sequence: TGTGCCAGCAGCCCCCTAGGGACCGGACGGTTTCAGCCCCAGCATTTT. Its protein product is CASSPLGTGRFQPQHF.

In its sample, this clonotype was seen a few times. The chain combines TRBV30 with TRBJ1-6; possibly TRBD1 for D (5 bases). The germline gives CDR1 GTSNPN, CDR2 SVGIG (reference sequence). V was clipped by 4 bases and J by 9 bases, with 13 bases between them. The length of the CDR3 is 13 residues. The CDR3 sequence: CAWTGLEGSPLHF. CDR3 in DNA: TGTGCCTGGACAGGGTTGGAGGGTTCACCCCTCCACTTT.

A single count supports this clonotype. This CDR3 reads CASSQDGDLVGDTQYF. The CDR3 DNA follows: TGCGCCAGCAGCCAAGATGGGGACCTTGTGGGGGATACGCAGTATTTT. The chain has TRBV4-3 and TRBJ2-3; D assignment may be TRBD1 or TRBD2 (5 bases each). CDR1 is LGHNA and CDR2 is YSLEER in the germline V gene. Trimming removed 0 bases at V and 6 bases at J, with 16 bases between. The CDR3 extends over 16 amino acids.

The sample holds many counts of this clonotype. This rearrangement joins TRBV28 to TRBJ1-1; D not resolved. Looked up from germline, CDR1 is MDHEN and CDR2 is SYDVKM. This CDR3 region has 12 residues. V was shortened by 6 bases and J by 1 base, with 6 bases between the two germline ends. CDR3 region: CASRTRNTEAFF. CDR3 DNA sequence: TGTGCCAGCAGGACCCGGAACACTGAAGCTTTCTTT.

In this sample, this clonotype turned up a few times. The CDR3 DNA follows: TGCGCCAGCAGGGACTCCACTTACAATGAGCAGTTCTTC. This translates into CASRDSTYNEQFF. The chain combines TRBV4-3 with TRBJ2-1, with D maybe TRBD2 (5 bases). V lost 6 bases and J lost 4, with 10 bases in between. The V gene's germline CDR1 is LGHNA and CDR2 YSLEER. The CDR3 is 13 amino acids.

This clonotype was seen ten or more times. This chain links TRBV5-1 with TRBJ1-1; the match to TRBD1 covers 7 bases. V shed 4 bases and J 1 base; nucleotides not matched to a gene: 10. Germline V gives CDR1 SGHRS, CDR2 YFSETQ. CDR3 size: 16 residues. CDR3 sequence (DNA): TGCGCCAGCAGCGAAACTTGGACAGGAGGGAACACTGAAGCTTTCTTT. Protein: CASSETWTGGNTEAFF.

This clonotype showed up many times. This chain links TRBV12-3 or TRBV12-4 with TRBJ2-1; TRBD1 matches 8 bases. The CDR3 covers 17 residues. V trimming: 2 bases; J trimming: 4 bases; junction bases outside the gene matches: 10. The CDR3 reads CASSLTSGGRRYNEQFF. The DNA for the CDR3 is TGTGCCAGCAGTTTAACCTCAGGGGGCAGGCGTTACAATGAGCAGTTCTTC.

There are a few counts of this clonotype. The gene calls are TRBV3-1 and TRBJ1-4, with D perhaps TRBD1 (5 bases). V lost 2 bases and J 9 bases, leaving 19 bases between the germline ends. Per germline, CDR1 LGHDT and CDR2 YNNKEL (reference sequence). CDR3 length equals 16 residues. CDR3 residues: CASSQHPGGSGKKLFF. The CDR3 DNA reads TGTGCCAGCAGCCAACACCCCGGGGGGTCCGGGAAAAAACTGTTTTTT.

This chain links TRBV5-4 with TRBJ1-2, with D unresolved. Per germline, CDR1 SGHNT and CDR2 YYREEE (reference sequence). Trimming took 2 bases from V and 5 from J, leaving 10 bases between them. The length of the CDR3 is 13 residues. The CDR3 spells CASSLYTAYGYTF. The CDR3 DNA sequence: TGTGCCAGCAGCTTATACACCGCTTATGGCTACACCTTC.

This clonotype appeared a few times. V is TRBV14 and J is TRBJ2-7; TRBD1 might be the D (6 bases). Trimming removed 2 bases at V and 3 bases at J, with 11 bases between. CDR3 length equals 14 residues. Germline V lookup: CDR1 SGHDN, CDR2 FVKESK. For the CDR3, the DNA is TGTGCCAGCAGCCAACAGGGGAATTACTACGAGCAGTACTTC. It codes for CASSQQGNYYEQYF.

This clonotype occurred a few times. The chain couples TRBV14 to TRBJ1-6, with D possibly matching TRBD1 (6 bases). The length of the CDR3 is 15 residues. Germline values: CDR1 SGHDN, CDR2 FVKESK. The ends were cut back, 3 bases at V and 9 bases at J, with 15 bases in the middle. CDR3 in amino acids: CASSHGGGARSPLHF. CDR3 nucleotide sequence: TGTGCCAGCAGCCATGGTGGGGGGGCTCGTTCACCCCTCCACTTT.